This T cell receptor beta chain was recovered during a study of response to subunit inactivated influenza vaccine. TCRdb reprocessed the RT-PCR reads via MiXCR and lists one record per CDR3 protein. The sample holds about 520,000 distinct CDR3 sequences, 25% seen once. The CDR3 is 16 amino acids. Germline CDR1 SQVTM, CDR2 ANQGSEA. With 4 bases removed from V and 0 bases from J, the gap between germline ends came to 19 bases. This clonotype was observed a few times. Its target is unknown. Findings and caveats of the study: T cells newly recruited by each seasonal influenza vaccination are few, the authors suggested.

The input for sequencing was CD4+ T cells sorted from PBMCs, taken approximately 5 days after vaccination. The source is a man between 45 and 60 years old who received an inactivated influenza vaccine. The V and J genes are TRBV29-1 and TRBJ2-7; D may be TRBD1 (6 bases). The CDR3 spells CSVALDEDSFSYEQYF. CDR3 DNA sequence: TGCAGCGTTGCCCTGGATGAGGACAGTTTCTCCTACGAGCAGTACTTC.